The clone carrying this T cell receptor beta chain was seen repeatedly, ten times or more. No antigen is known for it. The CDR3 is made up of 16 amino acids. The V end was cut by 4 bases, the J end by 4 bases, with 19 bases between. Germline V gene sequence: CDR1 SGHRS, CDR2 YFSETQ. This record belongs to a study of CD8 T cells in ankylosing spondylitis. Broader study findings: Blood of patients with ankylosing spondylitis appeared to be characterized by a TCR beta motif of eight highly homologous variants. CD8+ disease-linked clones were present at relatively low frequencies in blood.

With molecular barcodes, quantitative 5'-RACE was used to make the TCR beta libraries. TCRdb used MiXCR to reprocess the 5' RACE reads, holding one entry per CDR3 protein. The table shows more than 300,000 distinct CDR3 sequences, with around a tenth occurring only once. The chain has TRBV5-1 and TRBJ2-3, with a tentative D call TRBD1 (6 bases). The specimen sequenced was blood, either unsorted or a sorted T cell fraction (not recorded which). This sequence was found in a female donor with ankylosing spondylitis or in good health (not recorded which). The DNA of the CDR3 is TGCGCCAGCAGCGAACAGGGATCTTTTTTCGCAGATACGCAGTATTTT. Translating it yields CASSEQGSFFADTQYF.